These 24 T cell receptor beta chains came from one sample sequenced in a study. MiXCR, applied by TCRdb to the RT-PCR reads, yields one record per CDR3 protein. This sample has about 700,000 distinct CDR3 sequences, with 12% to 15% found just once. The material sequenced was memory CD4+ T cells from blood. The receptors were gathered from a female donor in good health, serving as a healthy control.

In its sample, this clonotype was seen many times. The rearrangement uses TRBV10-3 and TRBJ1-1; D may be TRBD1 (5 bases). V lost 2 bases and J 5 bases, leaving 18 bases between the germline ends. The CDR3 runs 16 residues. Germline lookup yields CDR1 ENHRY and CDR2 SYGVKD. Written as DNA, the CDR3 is TGTGCCATCAGTGAGGGTCTGGGGGTCCGGGGAACTGAAGCTTTCTTT. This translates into CAISEGLGVRGTEAFF.

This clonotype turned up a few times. DNA of the CDR3: TGCAGCGTTGAGACCCGGTCGGGCTATGGCTACACCTTC. Translated: CSVETRSGYGYTF. The J gene is TRBJ1-2, the V gene TRBV29-1; D not resolved. CDR1 is SQVTM and CDR2 is ANQGSEA in the germline V gene. The CDR3 runs to 13 residues. The V end was cut by 3 bases, the J end by 4 bases, with 12 bases between.

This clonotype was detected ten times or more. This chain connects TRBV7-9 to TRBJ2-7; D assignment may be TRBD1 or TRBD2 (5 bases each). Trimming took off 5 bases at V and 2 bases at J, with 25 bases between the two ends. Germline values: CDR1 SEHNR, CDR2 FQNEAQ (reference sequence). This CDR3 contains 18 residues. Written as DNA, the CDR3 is TGTGCCAGCAGCCAACCAGCTCAACTGGGGACGAATGCCTACGAGCAGTACTTC. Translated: CASSQPAQLGTNAYEQYF.

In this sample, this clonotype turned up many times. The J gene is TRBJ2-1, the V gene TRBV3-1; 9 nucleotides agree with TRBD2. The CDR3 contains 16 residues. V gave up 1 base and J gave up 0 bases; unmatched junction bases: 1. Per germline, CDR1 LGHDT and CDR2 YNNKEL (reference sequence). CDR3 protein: CASSQGLAASYNEQFF. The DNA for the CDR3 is TGTGCCAGCAGCCAAGGACTAGCGGCCTCCTACAATGAGCAGTTCTTC.

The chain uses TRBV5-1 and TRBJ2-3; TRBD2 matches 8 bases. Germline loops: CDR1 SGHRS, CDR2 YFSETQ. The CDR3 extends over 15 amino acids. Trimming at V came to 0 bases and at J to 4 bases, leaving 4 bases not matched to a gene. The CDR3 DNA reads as TGCGCCAGCAGCTTGGGGGTAGCGGGGTCAGATACGCAGTATTTT. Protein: CASSLGVAGSDTQYF.

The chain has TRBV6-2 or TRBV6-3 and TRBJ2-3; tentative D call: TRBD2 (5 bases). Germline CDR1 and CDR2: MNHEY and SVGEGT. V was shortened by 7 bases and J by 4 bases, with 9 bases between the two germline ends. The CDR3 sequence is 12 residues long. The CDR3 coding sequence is TGTGCCAGCACACTAGGACCAGATACGCAGTATTTT. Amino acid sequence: CASTLGPDTQYF.

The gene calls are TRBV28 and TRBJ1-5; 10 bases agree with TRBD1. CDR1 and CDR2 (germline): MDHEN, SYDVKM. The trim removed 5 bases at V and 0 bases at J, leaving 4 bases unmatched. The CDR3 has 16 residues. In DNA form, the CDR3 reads TGTGCCAGCAGTACCTGGGACAGGGGTAGCAATCAGCCCCAGCATTTT. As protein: CASSTWDRGSNQPQHF.

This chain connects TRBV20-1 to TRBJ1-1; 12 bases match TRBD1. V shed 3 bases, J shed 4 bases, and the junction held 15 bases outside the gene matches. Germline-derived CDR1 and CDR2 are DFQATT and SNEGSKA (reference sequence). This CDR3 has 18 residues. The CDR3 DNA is TGCAGTGCTAGCGTCCCAGGGACAGGGGGCATTCTCGGCACTGAAGCTTTCTTT. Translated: CSASVPGTGGILGTEAFF.

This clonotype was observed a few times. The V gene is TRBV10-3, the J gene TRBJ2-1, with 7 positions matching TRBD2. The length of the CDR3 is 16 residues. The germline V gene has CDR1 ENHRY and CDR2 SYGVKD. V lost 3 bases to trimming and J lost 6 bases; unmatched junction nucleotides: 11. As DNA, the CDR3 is TGTGCCATCAGTGATAGGAGTCTCGGGGGGTTCAATGAGCAGTTCTTC. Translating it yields CAISDRSLGGFNEQFF.

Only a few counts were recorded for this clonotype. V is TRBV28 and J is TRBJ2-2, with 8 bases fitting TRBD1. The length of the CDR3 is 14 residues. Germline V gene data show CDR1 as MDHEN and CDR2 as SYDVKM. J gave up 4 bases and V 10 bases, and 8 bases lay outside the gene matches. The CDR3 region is CAIKGQEPTGELFF. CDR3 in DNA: TGTGCCATCAAGGGACAGGAGCCCACCGGGGAGCTGTTTTTT.

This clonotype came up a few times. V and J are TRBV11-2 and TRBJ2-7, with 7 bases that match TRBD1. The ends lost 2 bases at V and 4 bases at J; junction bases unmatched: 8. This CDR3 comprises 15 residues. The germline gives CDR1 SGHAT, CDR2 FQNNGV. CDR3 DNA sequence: TGTGCCAGCAGCTTAACTCCCGGGACAGAATACGAGCAGTACTTC. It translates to CASSLTPGTEYEQYF. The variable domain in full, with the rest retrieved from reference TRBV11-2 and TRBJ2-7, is EAGVAQSPRYKIIEKRQSVAFWCNPISGHATLYWYQQILGQGPKLLIQFQNNGVVDDSQLPKDRFSAERLKGVDSTLKIQPAKLEDSAVYLCASSLTPGTEYEQYFGPGTRLTVT.

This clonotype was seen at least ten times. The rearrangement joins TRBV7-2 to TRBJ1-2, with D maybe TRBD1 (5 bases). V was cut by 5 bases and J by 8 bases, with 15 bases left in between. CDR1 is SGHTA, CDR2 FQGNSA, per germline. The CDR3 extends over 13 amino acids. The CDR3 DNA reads TGTGCCAGCAGCCTCACACAGGTTTCCGGCTACACCTTC. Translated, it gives CASSLTQVSGYTF.

The CDR3 DNA reads as TGTGCCAGCAGCTCTAGAGATTACAATTCACCCCTCCACTTT. Translation: CASSSRDYNSPLHF. The J gene is TRBJ1-6, the V gene TRBV12-3 or TRBV12-4; D call uncertain. This CDR3 contains 14 residues. The germline V and J ends were trimmed by 6 bases and 7 bases, with 13 bases remaining between them.

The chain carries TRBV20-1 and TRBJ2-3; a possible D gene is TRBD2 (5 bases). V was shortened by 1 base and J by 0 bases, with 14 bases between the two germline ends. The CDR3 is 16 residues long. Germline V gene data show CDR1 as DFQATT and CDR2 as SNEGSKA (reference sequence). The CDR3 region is CSARVREADSTDTQYF. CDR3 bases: TGCAGTGCTAGAGTACGAGAAGCGGATAGCACAGATACGCAGTATTTT.

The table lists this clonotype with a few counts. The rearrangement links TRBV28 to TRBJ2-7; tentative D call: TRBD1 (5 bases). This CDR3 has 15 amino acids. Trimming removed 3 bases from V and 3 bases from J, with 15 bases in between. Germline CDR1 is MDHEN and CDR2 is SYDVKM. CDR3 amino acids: CASSFWSGRDYEQYF. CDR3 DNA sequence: TGTGCCAGCAGTTTCTGGTCGGGCAGGGACTACGAGCAGTACTTC. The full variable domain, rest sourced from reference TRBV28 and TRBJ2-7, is DVKVTQSSRYLVKRTGEKVFLECVQDMDHENMFWYRQDPGLGLRLIYFSYDVKMKEKGDIPEGYSVSREKKERFSLILESASTNQTSMYLCASSFWSGRDYEQYFGPGTRLTVT.

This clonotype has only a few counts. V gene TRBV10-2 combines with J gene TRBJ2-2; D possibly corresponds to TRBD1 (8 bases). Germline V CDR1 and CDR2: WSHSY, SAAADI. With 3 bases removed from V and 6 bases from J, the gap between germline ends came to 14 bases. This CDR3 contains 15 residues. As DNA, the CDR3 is TGCGCCAGCAGTGAACAGGGGGGGAGGTCCGGGGAGCTGTTTTTT. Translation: CASSEQGGRSGELFF.

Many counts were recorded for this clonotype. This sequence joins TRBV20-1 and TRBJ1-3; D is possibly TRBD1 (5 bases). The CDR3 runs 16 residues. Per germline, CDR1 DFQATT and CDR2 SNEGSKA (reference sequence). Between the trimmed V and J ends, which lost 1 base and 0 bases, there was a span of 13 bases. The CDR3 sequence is CSARAGGQGSGNTIYF. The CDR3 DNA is TGCAGTGCTAGAGCTGGTGGGCAGGGCTCTGGAAACACCATATATTTT.

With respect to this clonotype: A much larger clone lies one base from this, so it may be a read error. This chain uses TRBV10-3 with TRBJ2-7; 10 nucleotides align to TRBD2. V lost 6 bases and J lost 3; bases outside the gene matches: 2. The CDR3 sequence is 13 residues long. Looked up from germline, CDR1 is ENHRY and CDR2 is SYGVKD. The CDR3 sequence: CAISRTSGYEQYF. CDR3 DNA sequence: TGTGCCATCAGCAGGACTAGCGGCTACGAGCAGTACTTC.

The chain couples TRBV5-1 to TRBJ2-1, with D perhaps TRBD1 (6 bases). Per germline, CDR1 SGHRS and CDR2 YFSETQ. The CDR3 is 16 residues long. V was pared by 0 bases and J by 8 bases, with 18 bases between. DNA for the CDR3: TGCGCCAGCAGCTTGGTTGGGGACACCGATTTGGATGAGCAGTTCTTC. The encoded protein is CASSLVGDTDLDEQFF.

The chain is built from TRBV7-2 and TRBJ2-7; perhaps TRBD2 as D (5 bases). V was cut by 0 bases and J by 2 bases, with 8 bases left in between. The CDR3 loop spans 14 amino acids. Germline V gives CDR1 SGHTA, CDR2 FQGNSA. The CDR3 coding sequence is TGTGCCAGCAGCTTAGCGGCACTAGCCTACGAGCAGTACTTC. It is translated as CASSLAALAYEQYF.

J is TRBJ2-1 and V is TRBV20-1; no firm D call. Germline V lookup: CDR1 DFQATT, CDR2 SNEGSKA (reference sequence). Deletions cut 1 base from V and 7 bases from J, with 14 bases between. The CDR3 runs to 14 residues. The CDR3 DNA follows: TGCAGTGCTAGAGCTCAAGGCTCCTTTAATGAGCAGTTCTTC. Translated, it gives CSARAQGSFNEQFF.

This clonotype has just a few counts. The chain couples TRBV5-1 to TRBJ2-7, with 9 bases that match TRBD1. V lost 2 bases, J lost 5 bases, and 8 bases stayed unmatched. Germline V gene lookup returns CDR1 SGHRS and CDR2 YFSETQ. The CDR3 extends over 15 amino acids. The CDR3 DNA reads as TGCGCCAGCAGCTTACCGGGACAGGGTAGGGACGAGCAGTACTTC. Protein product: CASSLPGQGRDEQYF.

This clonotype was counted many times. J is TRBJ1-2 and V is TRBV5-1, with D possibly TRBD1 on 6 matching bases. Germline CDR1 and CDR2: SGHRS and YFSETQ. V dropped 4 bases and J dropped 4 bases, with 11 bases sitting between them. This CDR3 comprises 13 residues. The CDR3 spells CASSNGQPYGYTF. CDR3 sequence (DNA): TGCGCCAGCAGCAACGGACAGCCCTATGGCTACACCTTC. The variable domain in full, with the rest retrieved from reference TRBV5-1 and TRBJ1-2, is KAGVTQTPRYLIKTRGQQVTLSCSPISGHRSVSWYQQTPGQGLQFLFEYFSETQRNKGNFPGRFSGRQFSNSRSEMNVSTLELGDSALYLCASSNGQPYGYTFGSGTRLTVV.

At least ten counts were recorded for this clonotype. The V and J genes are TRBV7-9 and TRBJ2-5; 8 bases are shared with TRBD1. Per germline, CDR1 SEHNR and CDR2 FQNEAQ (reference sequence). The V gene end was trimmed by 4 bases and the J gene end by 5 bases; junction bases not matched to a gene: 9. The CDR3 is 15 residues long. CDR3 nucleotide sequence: TGTGCCAGCAGCTCCCAGGGGGCGCCCCAGGAGACCCAGTACTTC. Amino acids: CASSSQGAPQETQYF.